This T cell receptor beta chain originates from a study of shared clonotypes between healthy human individuals. Produced via immunoSEQ multiplex PCR; TCRdb's table is partial and in-frame only. The profile shows around 500,000 clones, 81% of them singletons. HIV-negative, healthy adults without recent acute infections or vaccinations were the donors. The CDR3 is 15 residues long. In germline, CDR1 is SGHDT, CDR2 YYEEEE. V gave up 0 bases and J gave up 0 bases, with 6 bases separating them. The specimen sequenced was PBMCs. J is TRBJ1-4 and V is TRBV5-6; D is ambiguous. The sequence was obtained from a woman aged 40 to 49 in good health. Some clones in this sample may be carry-over from other donors' samples. CDR3 nucleotides: TGTGCCAGCAGCTTGGGGATTACAACTAATGAAAAACTGTTTTTT. It specifies CASSLGITTNEKLFF.